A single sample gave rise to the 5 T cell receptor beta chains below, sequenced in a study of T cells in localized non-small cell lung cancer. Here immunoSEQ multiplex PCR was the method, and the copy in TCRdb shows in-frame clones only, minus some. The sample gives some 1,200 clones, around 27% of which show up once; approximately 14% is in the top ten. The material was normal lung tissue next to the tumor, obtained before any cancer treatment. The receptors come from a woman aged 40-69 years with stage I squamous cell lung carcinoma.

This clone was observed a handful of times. The CDR3, as DNA: TGTGCCAGCAGTTACTACTCATGGGGGGGCTCCTATAATTCACCCCTCCACTTT. It translates to CASSYYSWGGSYNSPLHF. This chain uses TRBV6-8 with TRBJ1-6; a weak D match, TRBD1 (5 bases). This CDR3 spans 18 amino acids. Trimming removed 1 base from V and 0 bases from J, with 13 bases in between. Per the germline V gene, CDR1 is MNHGY and CDR2 is SAAAGT.

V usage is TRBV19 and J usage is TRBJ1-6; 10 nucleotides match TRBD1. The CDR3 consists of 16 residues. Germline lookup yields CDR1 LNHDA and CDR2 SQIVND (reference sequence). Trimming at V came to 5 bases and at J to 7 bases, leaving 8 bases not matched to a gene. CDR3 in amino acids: CASSSGTGVVNSPLHF. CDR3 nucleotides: TGTGCCAGTAGTTCCGGGACAGGGGTGGTGAATTCACCCCTCCACTTT.

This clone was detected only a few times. CDR3 nucleotide sequence: TGTGCCATCAGCGGGGACCTCAATCAGCCCCAGCATTTT. The encoded protein is CAISGDLNQPQHF. This sequence joins TRBV6-8 and TRBJ1-5; perhaps TRBD1 as D (5 bases). V was shortened by 10 bases and J by 3 bases, with 13 bases between the two germline ends. Germline CDR1 reads MNHGY; CDR2 reads SAAAGT. The length of the CDR3 is 13 residues.

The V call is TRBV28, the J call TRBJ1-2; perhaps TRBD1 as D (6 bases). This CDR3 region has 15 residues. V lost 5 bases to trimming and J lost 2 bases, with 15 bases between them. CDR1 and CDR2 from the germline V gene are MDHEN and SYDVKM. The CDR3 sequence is CASSPLRDKNYGYTF. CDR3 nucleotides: TGTGCCAGCAGTCCATTACGGGACAAAAACTATGGCTACACCTTC.

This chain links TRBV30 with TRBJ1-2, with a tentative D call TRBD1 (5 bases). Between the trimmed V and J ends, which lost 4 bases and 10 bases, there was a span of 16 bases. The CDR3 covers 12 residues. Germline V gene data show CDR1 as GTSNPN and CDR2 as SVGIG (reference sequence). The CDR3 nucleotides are TGTGCCTGGAAAGGGGAAAGTGAGGTCTACACCTTC. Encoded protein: CAWKGESEVYTF. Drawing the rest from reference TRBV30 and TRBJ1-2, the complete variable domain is SQTIHQWPATLVQPVGSPLSLECTVEGTSNPNLYWYRQAAGRGLQLLFYSVGIGQISSEVPQNLSASRPQDRQFILSSKKLLLSDSGFYLCAWKGESEVYTFGSGTRLTVV.